A single sample gave rise to the 2 T cell receptor beta chains below, sequenced in a study of post-analysis software for immune sequencing data. Tagging with unique molecular identifiers was a feature of the TCR beta cDNA libraries. TCRdb itself ran the PCR reads through MiXCR, one entry per CDR3 protein. Of hundreds of thousands of distinct CDR3 sequences listed, roughly 45% are singletons. Antigen specificity for these receptors is unknown. Study-level results: When patients were compared with controls, about five TRBV segments were more frequent, TRBV5-6, TRBV5-1 and TRBV20-1 among them.

The specimen sequenced was blood. These receptors were obtained from a girl between 10 and 17 years old with multiple sclerosis.

The chain couples TRBV20-1 to TRBJ2-3; 9 positions agree with TRBD2. The germline CDR1 and CDR2 sequences are DFQATT and SNEGSKA (reference sequence). The CDR3 runs 15 residues. V gave up 0 bases and J gave up 3 bases; unmatched junction bases: 4. The CDR3 spells CSARDSGRGTDTQYF. The CDR3, as DNA: TGCAGTGCTAGAGATAGCGGGAGAGGGACAGATACGCAGTATTTT.

The rearrangement joins TRBV29-1 to TRBJ2-1, with 9 bases that match TRBD2. Looked up from germline, CDR1 is SQVTM and CDR2 is ANQGSEA. The CDR3 extends over 15 amino acids. The V and J ends lost 1 base and 1 base, in that order; junction bases with no gene match: 2. The CDR3 DNA follows: TGCAGCGTTGAAGTGGCGGGAGGGTCCTACAATGAGCAGTTCTTC. Encoded protein: CSVEVAGGSYNEQFF.